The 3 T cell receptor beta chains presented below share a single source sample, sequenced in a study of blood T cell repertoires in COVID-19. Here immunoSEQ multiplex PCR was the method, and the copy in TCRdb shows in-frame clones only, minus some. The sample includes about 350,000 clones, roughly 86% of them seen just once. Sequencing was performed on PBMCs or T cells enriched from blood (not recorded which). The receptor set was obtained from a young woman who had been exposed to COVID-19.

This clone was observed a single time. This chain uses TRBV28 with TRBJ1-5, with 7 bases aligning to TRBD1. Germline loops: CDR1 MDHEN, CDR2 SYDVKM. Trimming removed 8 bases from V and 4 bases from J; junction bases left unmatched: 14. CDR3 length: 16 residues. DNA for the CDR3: TGTGCCAGCCCACCCGCCCAGGGACAGCTAAATCAGCCCCAGCATTTT. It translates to CASPPAQGQLNQPQHF.

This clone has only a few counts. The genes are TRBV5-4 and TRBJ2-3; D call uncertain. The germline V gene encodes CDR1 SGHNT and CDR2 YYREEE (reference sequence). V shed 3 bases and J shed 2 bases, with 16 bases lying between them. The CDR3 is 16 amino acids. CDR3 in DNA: TGTGCCAGCAGCTCCCCCTCTCTCTATACCACAGATACGCAGTATTTT. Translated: CASSSPSLYTTDTQYF.

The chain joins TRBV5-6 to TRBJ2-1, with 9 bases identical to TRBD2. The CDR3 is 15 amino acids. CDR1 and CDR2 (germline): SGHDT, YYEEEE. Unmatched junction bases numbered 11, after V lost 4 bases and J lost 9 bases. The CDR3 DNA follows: TGTGCCAGCAGCCCCTTGGCGGGAGGGCCGTTTGAGCAGTTCTTC. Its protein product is CASSPLAGGPFEQFF.